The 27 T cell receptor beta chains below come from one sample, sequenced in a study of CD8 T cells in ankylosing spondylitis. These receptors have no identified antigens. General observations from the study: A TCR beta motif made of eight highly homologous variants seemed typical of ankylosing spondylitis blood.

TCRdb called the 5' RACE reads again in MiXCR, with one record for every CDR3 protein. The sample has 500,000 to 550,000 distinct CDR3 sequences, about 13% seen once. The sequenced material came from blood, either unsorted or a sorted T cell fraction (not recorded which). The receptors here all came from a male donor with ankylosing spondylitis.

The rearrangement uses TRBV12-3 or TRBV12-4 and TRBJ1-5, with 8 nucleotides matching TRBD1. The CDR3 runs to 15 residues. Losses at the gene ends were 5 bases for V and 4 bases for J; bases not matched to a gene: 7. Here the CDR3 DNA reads TGTGCCAGCAGTCCCCCGGACAGGGAAAATCAGCCCCAGCATTTT. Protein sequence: CASSPPDRENQPQHF.

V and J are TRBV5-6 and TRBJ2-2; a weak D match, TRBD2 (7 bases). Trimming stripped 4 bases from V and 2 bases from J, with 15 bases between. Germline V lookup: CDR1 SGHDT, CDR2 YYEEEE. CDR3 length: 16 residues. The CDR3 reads CASSREAGHNTGELFF. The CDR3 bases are TGTGCCAGCAGCCGGGAGGCGGGACACAACACCGGGGAGCTGTTTTTT. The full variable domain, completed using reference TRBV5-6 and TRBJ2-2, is DAGVTQSPTHLIKTRGQQVTLRCSPKSGHDTVSWYQQALGQGPQFIFQYYEEEERQRGNFPDRFSGHQFPNYSSELNVNALLLGDSALYLCASSREAGHNTGELFFGEGSRLTVL.

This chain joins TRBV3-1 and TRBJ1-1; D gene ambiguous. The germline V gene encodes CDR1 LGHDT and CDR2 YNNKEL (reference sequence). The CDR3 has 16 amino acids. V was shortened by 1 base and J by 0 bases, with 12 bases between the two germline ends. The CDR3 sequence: CASSQGESRLNTEAFF. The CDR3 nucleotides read TGTGCCAGCAGCCAAGGGGAATCAAGGTTGAACACTGAAGCTTTCTTT.

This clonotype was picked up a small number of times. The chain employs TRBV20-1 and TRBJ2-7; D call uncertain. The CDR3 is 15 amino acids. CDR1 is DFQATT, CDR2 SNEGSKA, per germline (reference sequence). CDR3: CSIFTPRATDLPQYV. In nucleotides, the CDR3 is TGCAGCATTTTCACCCCCCGGGCCACCGACCTTCCGCAGTACGTC.

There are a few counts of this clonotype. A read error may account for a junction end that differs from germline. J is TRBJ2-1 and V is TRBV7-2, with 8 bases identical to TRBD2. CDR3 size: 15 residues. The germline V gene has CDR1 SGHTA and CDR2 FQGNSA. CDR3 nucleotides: TGTGCCAGCAGCTTGGCGGGAGGATCCTCCAATGAGCAGTTCTTC. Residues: CASSLAGGSSNEQFF.

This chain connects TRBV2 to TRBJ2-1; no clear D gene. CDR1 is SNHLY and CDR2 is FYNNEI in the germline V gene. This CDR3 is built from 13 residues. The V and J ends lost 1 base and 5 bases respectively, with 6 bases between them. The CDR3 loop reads CASSEEVDNEQFF. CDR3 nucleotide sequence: TGTGCCAGCAGTGAAGAGGTCGACAATGAGCAGTTCTTC.

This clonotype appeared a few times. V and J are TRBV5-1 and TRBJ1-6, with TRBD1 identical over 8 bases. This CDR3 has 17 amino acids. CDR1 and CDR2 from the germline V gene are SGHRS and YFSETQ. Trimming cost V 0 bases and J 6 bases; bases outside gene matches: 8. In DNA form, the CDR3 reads TGCGCCAGCAGCTTGGTCGTGACAGGGGAAAGTAATTCACCCCTCCACTTT. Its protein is CASSLVVTGESNSPLHF.

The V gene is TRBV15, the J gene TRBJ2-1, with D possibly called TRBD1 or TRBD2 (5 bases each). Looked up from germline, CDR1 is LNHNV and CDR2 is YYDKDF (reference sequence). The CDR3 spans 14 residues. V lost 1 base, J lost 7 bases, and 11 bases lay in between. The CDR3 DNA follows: TGTGCCACCAGCAGAGCTCAGGGACGGAATGAGCAGTTCTTC. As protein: CATSRAQGRNEQFF.

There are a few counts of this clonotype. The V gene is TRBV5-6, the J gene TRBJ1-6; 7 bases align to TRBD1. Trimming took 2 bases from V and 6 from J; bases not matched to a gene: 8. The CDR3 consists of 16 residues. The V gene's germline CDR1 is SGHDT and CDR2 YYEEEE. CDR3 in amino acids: CASSFWRGQGNSPLHF. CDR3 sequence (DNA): TGTGCCAGCAGCTTTTGGAGGGGGCAAGGTAATTCACCCCTCCACTTT.

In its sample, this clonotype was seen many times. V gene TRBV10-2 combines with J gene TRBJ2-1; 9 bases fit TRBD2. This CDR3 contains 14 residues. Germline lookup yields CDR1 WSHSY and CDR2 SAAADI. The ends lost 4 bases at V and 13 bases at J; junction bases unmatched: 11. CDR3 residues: CASSGRLAELGQFF. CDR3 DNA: TGCGCCAGCAGTGGAAGACTAGCGGAGCTCGGTCAGTTCTTC.

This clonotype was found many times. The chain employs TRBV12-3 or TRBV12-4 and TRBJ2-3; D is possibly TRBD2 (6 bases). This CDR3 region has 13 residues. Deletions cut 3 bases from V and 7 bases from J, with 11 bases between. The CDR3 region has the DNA TGTGCCAGCAGTTTCCAGCGGGCCAATACGCAGTATTTT. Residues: CASSFQRANTQYF.

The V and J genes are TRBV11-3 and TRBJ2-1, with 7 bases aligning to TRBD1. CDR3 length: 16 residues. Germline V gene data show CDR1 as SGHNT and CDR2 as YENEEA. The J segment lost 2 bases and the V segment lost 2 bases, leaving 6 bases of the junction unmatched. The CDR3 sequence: CASSLQPGTAYNEQFF. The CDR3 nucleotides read TGTGCCAGCAGCTTACAACCTGGGACAGCCTACAATGAGCAGTTCTTC.

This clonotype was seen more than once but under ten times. CDR3 amino acids: CASGYRTGELFF. The DNA for the CDR3 is TGCGCCAGCGGATACAGAACCGGGGAGCTGTTTTTT. The rearrangement joins TRBV10-1 to TRBJ2-2, with unresolved D. This CDR3 has 12 amino acids. V was clipped by 8 bases and J by 5 bases, with 9 bases between them. The germline V gene has CDR1 WNHNN and CDR2 SYGVQD (reference sequence).

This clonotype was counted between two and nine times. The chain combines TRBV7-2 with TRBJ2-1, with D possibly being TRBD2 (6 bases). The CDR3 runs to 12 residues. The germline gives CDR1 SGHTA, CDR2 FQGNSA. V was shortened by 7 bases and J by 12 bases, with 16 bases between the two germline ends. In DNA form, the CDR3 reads TGTGCCAGCACCCAAGGTCCGGGAGCGCAGTTCTTC. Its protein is CASTQGPGAQFF.

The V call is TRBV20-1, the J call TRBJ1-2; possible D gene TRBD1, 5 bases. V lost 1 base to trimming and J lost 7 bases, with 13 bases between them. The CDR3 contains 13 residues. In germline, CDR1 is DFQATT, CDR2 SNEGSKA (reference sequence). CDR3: CSARGWAGSGYTF. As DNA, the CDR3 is TGCAGTGCTAGAGGATGGGCAGGGAGTGGCTACACCTTC.

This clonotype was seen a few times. The CDR3 region has the DNA TGTGCCAGCAGGGTGAAGGCTTTGGGGTATAATTCACCCCTCCACTTT. It is translated as CASRVKALGYNSPLHF. V and J are TRBV7-2 and TRBJ1-6; D unclear. From germline, CDR1 is SGHTA and CDR2 FQGNSA. Deletions cut 6 bases from V and 4 bases from J, with 16 bases between. CDR3 size: 16 residues.

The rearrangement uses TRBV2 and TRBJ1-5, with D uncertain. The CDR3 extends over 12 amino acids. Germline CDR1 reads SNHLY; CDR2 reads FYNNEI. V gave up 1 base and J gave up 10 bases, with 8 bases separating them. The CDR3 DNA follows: TGTGCCAGCAGTGAAGAGTCCGACCCCCAGCATTTT. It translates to CASSEESDPQHF.

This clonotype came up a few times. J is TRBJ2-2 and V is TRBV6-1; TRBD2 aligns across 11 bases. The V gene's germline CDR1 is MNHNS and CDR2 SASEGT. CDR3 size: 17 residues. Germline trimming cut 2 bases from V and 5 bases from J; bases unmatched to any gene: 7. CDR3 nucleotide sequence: TGTGCCAGCAGTGAACCCCCGGGACTAGCGGAGACCGGGGAGCTGTTTTTT. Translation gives CASSEPPGLAETGELFF.

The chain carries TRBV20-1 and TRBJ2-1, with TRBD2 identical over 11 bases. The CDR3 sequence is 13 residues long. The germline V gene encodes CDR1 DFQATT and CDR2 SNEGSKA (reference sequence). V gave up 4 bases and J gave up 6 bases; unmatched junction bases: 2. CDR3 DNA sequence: TGCAGTGCTATACTAGCGGGAGTCAATGAGCAGTTCTTC. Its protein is CSAILAGVNEQFF.

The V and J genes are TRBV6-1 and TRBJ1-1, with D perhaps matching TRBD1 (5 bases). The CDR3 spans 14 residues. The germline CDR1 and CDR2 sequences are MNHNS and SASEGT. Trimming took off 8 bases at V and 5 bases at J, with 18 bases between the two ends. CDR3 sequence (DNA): TGTGCCAGCGCCCTTTGGGGGAAGGATACTGAAGCTTTCTTT. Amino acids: CASALWGKDTEAFF.

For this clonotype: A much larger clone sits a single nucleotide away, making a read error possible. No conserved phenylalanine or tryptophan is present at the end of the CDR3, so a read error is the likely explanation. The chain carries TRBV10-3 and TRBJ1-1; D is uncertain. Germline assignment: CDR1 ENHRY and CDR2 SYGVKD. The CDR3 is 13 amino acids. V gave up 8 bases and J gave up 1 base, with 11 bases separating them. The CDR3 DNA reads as TGTGCCATCCGGACCAGTGGGAACACTGAAGCTTTCTAT. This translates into CAIRTSGNTEAFY.

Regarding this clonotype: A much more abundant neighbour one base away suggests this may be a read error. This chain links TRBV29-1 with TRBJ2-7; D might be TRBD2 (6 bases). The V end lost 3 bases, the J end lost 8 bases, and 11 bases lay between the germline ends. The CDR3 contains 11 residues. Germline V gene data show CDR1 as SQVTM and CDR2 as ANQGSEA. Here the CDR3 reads CSVEVGLKQYV. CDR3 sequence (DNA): TGCAGCGTTGAGGTGGGACTGAAGCAGTACGTC.

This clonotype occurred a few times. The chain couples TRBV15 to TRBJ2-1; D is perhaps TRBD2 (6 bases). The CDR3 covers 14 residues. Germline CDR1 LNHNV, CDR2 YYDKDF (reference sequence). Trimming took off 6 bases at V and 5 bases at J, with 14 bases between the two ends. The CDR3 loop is CATRKRAYNNEQFF. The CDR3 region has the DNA TGTGCCACCAGGAAGCGGGCCTATAACAATGAGCAGTTCTTC.

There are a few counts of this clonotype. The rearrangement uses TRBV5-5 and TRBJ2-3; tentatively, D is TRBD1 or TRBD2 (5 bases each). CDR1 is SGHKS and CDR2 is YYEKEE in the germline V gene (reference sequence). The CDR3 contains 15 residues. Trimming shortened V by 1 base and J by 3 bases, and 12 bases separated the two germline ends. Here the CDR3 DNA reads TGTGCCAGCAGCTTGACACCTTGGGGGACAGATACGCAGTATTTT. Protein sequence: CASSLTPWGTDTQYF.

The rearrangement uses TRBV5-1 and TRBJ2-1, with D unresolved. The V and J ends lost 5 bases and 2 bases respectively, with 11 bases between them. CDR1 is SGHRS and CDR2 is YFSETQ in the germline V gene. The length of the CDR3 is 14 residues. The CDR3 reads CASRDQRAYNEQFF. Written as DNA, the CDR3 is TGCGCCAGCAGAGACCAGCGAGCCTACAATGAGCAGTTCTTC.

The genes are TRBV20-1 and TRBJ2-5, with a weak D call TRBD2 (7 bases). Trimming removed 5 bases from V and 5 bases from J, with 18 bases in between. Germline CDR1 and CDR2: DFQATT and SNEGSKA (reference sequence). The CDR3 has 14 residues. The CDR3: CSAAKSGEGETQYF. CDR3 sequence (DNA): TGCAGTGCTGCTAAGTCAGGGGAGGGGGAGACCCAGTACTTC.

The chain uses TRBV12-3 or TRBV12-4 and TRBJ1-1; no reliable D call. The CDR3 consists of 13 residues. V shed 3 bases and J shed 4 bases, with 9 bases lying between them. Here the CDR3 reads CASSFQEGTEAFF. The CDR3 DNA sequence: TGTGCCAGCAGTTTCCAAGAGGGCACTGAAGCTTTCTTT.